This passage covers 23 T cell receptor beta chains from one sample sequenced in a study of T-cell reconstitution after alpha-beta-depleted transplantation in children. Preparation of the TCRbeta library was carried out with unique molecular identifiers. TCRdb reprocessed the PCR reads via MiXCR and lists one record per CDR3 protein. The sample yields just under 350,000 distinct CDR3 sequences, 15% to 20% seen once. Sequencing used PBMCs, mostly from graft donor cells, obtained 360 days after TCRalphabeta/CD19-depleted stem cell transplant. Receptors originate from a male patient aged 2-10 years who had a stem cell transplant for acute lymphoblastic leukemia, so the T cells may come from the graft donor.

This clonotype was found a few times. This rearrangement joins TRBV2 to TRBJ2-7; possibly TRBD1 or TRBD2 for D (5 bases each). CDR1 is SNHLY and CDR2 is FYNNEI in the germline V gene. This CDR3 region has 13 residues. V was shortened by 11 bases and J by 2 bases, with 16 bases between the two germline ends. CDR3 sequence (DNA): TGTGCCGGATTGGGGGAAAGTACCTACGAGCAGTACTTC. Protein product: CAGLGESTYEQYF.

The chain links TRBV11-2 to TRBJ2-2, with D perhaps matching TRBD2 (6 bases). The CDR3 spans 15 residues. Germline V gives CDR1 SGHAT, CDR2 FQNNGV. The V gene lost 3 bases and the J gene lost 4 bases, with 12 bases spanning the gap. CDR3 sequence: CASSFAGIGTGELFF. CDR3 DNA: TGTGCCAGCAGCTTTGCGGGAATAGGCACCGGGGAGCTGTTTTTT.

The table lists this clonotype with a few counts. This chain joins TRBV6-2 or TRBV6-3 and TRBJ2-4; 7 bases agree with TRBD2. CDR3 length equals 14 residues. Germline V gives CDR1 MNHEY, CDR2 SVGEGT. V was pared by 6 bases and J by 1 base, with 3 bases of the junction left unmatched. For the CDR3, the DNA is TGTGCCAGCAGATCCGGGAGGGCCAAAAACATTCAGTACTTC. Translating gives CASRSGRAKNIQYF.

Only a few counts were recorded for this clonotype. The rearrangement uses TRBV19 and TRBJ1-5, with TRBD1 matching over 8 bases. Germline V gene sequence: CDR1 LNHDA, CDR2 SQIVND (reference sequence). The J segment lost 3 bases and the V segment lost 3 bases, leaving 7 bases of the junction unmatched. The CDR3 consists of 16 residues. CDR3 region: CASSIDRGWPNQPQHF. DNA of the CDR3: TGTGCCAGTAGTATTGACAGGGGCTGGCCCAATCAGCCCCAGCATTTT. Full variable domain (missing parts from reference TRBV19 and TRBJ1-5): DGGITQSPKYLFRKEGQNVTLSCEQNLNHDAMYWYRQDPGQGLRLIYYSQIVNDFQKGDIAEGYSVSREKKESFPLTVTSAQKNPTAFYLCASSIDRGWPNQPQHFGDGTRLSIL.

The CDR3 loop reads CASVRGGWETQYF. The DNA for the CDR3 is TGTGCCAGCGTCCGCGGGGGATGGGAGACCCAGTACTTC. The chain carries TRBV2 and TRBJ2-5, with 7 bases aligning to TRBD2. The germline V gene has CDR1 SNHLY and CDR2 FYNNEI. V lost 8 bases to trimming and J lost 5 bases; unmatched junction nucleotides: 8. This CDR3 has 13 amino acids.

The rearrangement uses TRBV10-2 and TRBJ1-2; 7 bases fit TRBD1. The CDR3 spans 15 residues. In germline, CDR1 is WSHSY, CDR2 SAAADI. J was trimmed by 4 bases and V by 6 bases; bases with no gene match: 11. The DNA of the CDR3 is TGCGCCAGCAGCCAACAGGGGAACCTTGTCTATGGCTACACCTTC. It encodes CASSQQGNLVYGYTF.

The chain employs TRBV12-3 or TRBV12-4 and TRBJ1-4; 10 positions agree with TRBD1. V was clipped by 6 bases and J by 7 bases; unmatched bases: 8. This CDR3 has 15 amino acids. The DNA of the CDR3 is TGTGCCAGCAGGCCTACCGGGACAGGGGTTGAAAAACTGTTTTTT. It specifies CASRPTGTGVEKLFF.

CDR3 region: CASSATGTALDEQYF. The CDR3, as DNA: TGTGCCAGCAGCGCCACCGGGACAGCCTTGGACGAGCAGTACTTC. The chain joins TRBV9 to TRBJ2-7, with TRBD1 identical over 7 bases. Germline trimming cut 3 bases from V and 5 bases from J; bases unmatched to any gene: 11. Germline CDR1 and CDR2: SGDLS and YYNGEE. This CDR3 has 15 residues.

The CDR3 DNA follows: TGCGCCAGCAGCTCAACTAGCACCCGAGAGACCCAGTACTTC. Translating gives CASSSTSTRETQYF. V usage is TRBV5-1 and J usage is TRBJ2-5; D is perhaps TRBD2 (6 bases). The germline CDR1 and CDR2 sequences are SGHRS and YFSETQ. V was cut by 3 bases and J by 4 bases, with 13 bases left in between. The CDR3 length is 14 residues.

This clonotype was observed a handful of times. This chain joins TRBV28 and TRBJ2-2, with a weak D call TRBD2 (5 bases). Germline CDR1 MDHEN, CDR2 SYDVKM. Deletions cut 5 bases from V and 7 bases from J, with 20 bases between. CDR3 length: 16 amino acids. The CDR3 reads CASSQGAGLRGGELFF. The CDR3 nucleotides are TGTGCCAGCAGTCAAGGCGCCGGGCTCCGGGGCGGGGAGCTGTTTTTT.

The gene calls are TRBV11-2 and TRBJ2-2; possible D gene TRBD2, 5 bases. Per the germline V gene, CDR1 is SGHAT and CDR2 is FQNNGV. V shed 1 base and J shed 0 bases, with 12 bases lying between them. This CDR3 has 17 residues. DNA of the CDR3: TGTGCCAGCAGCTTAGCAGGACTGCCCTCGAACACCGGGGAGCTGTTTTTT. It yields the protein CASSLAGLPSNTGELFF.

V is TRBV7-9 and J is TRBJ2-1, with D possibly matching TRBD2 (6 bases). Germline loops: CDR1 SEHNR, CDR2 FQNEAQ (reference sequence). The germline V and J ends were trimmed by 6 bases and 0 bases, with 15 bases remaining between them. This CDR3 contains 16 residues. Here the CDR3 reads CASSPPLALSYNEQFF. DNA of the CDR3: TGTGCCAGCAGTCCACCTCTAGCGCTCTCCTACAATGAGCAGTTCTTC.

This clonotype was found a few times. This sequence joins TRBV5-5 and TRBJ2-2; D call uncertain. CDR1 and CDR2 (germline): SGHKS, YYEKEE (reference sequence). Trimming stripped 7 bases from V and 7 bases from J, with 11 bases between. The length of the CDR3 is 12 residues. The CDR3 DNA reads TGTGCCAGCTGGAGCTTGGACGGGGAGCTGTTTTTT. This encodes CASWSLDGELFF. The complete variable domain, with remaining parts taken from reference TRBV5-5 and TRBJ2-2, reads DAGVTQSPTHLIKTRGQQVTLRCSPISGHKSVSWYQQVLGQGPQFIFQYYEKEERGRGNFPDRFSARQFPNYSSELNVNALLLGDSALYLCASWSLDGELFFGEGSRLTVL.

At least ten counts were recorded for this clonotype. The chain employs TRBV7-3 and TRBJ2-3, with TRBD2 matching 14 bases. After removal of 3 bases from V and 7 bases from J, the junction contained 6 bases not matched to a gene. Germline CDR1 and CDR2: SGHTA and FQGTGA. The CDR3 totals 16 residues. CDR3 residues: CASSLGLAGEANTQYF. Here the CDR3 DNA reads TGTGCCAGCAGCTTGGGACTAGCGGGAGAAGCAAATACGCAGTATTTT.

This sequence joins TRBV29-1 and TRBJ2-7; the match to TRBD1 covers 10 bases. The germline CDR1 and CDR2 sequences are SQVTM and ANQGSEA. Trimming cost V 4 bases and J 2 bases; bases outside gene matches: 5. This CDR3 is built from 14 residues. CDR3 region: CSVGFGQGAYEQYF. CDR3 sequence (DNA): TGCAGCGTTGGTTTTGGACAGGGGGCCTACGAGCAGTACTTC.

This clonotype was observed a handful of times. The V and J genes are TRBV7-6 and TRBJ2-1; possible D gene TRBD2, 5 bases. V was clipped by 1 base and J by 7 bases, with 8 bases between them. The CDR3 runs 13 residues. The germline V gene has CDR1 SGHVS and CDR2 FNYEAQ. The CDR3 spells CASSLGEPNEQFF. The CDR3 DNA follows: TGTGCCAGCAGCTTAGGGGAGCCTAATGAGCAGTTCTTC.

This clonotype was recorded many times. CDR3 sequence (DNA): TGTGCCACCCAAGGCGAGTTCGACAATGAGCAGTTCTTC. Protein product: CATQGEFDNEQFF. This chain joins TRBV7-6 and TRBJ2-1; no definite D call. This CDR3 spans 13 amino acids. Germline V gives CDR1 SGHVS, CDR2 FNYEAQ. With 10 bases removed from V and 5 bases from J, the gap between germline ends came to 15 bases.

This clonotype came up many times. The CDR3 sequence: CASSFTGFGEQFF. DNA of the CDR3: TGTGCCAGCAGTTTCACAGGGTTCGGTGAGCAGTTCTTC. The gene calls are TRBV12-3 or TRBV12-4 and TRBJ2-1; maybe TRBD1 (6 bases). This CDR3 comprises 13 residues. Trimming removed 3 bases from V and 9 bases from J, with 12 bases in between.

This clonotype showed up just a few times. J is TRBJ2-5 and V is TRBV4-2; no reliable D call. The CDR3 spans 16 residues. V lost 0 bases, J lost 3 bases, and 14 bases lay in between. Germline CDR1 and CDR2: LGHNA and YNFKEQ. This CDR3 is CASSQDRAFPEETQYF. DNA for the CDR3: TGTGCCAGCAGCCAAGATCGGGCCTTTCCCGAAGAGACCCAGTACTTC.

This clonotype was counted only a few times. This chain connects TRBV12-3 or TRBV12-4 to TRBJ2-7, with 8 positions matching TRBD1. The CDR3 covers 13 residues. Trimming removed 5 bases from V and 3 bases from J; junction bases left unmatched: 3. CDR3 DNA: TGTGCCAGCAGTACAGGGACAGGCTACGAGCAGTACTTC. This codes for CASSTGTGYEQYF.

The rearrangement joins TRBV24-1 to TRBJ2-1; TRBD1 matches 11 bases. J was trimmed by 4 bases and V by 9 bases; bases with no gene match: 1. CDR1 and CDR2 from the germline V gene are KGHDR and SFDVKD. This CDR3 has 13 amino acids. The CDR3 here is CATGQGAYNEQFF. In nucleotides, the CDR3 is TGTGCCACCGGACAGGGGGCTTACAATGAGCAGTTCTTC.

This clonotype was detected ten times or more. CDR3 residues: CATSDLQAGSYNEQFF. The CDR3 region has the DNA TGTGCCACCAGTGATTTGCAGGCCGGCTCCTACAATGAGCAGTTCTTC. This chain links TRBV24-1 with TRBJ2-1; D unresolved. Germline assignment: CDR1 KGHDR and CDR2 SFDVKD. This CDR3 is 16 amino acids long. V was trimmed by 0 bases and J by 0 bases, leaving 8 bases between them.

V and J are TRBV7-9 and TRBJ2-3; 10 bases align to TRBD1. Germline V gives CDR1 SEHNR, CDR2 FQNEAQ (reference sequence). Unmatched junction bases numbered 6, after V lost 5 bases and J lost 1 base. The CDR3 has 16 residues. The CDR3 region has the DNA TGTGCCAGCAGCCCCCCCGGGACAGGGGGCACAGATACGCAGTATTTT. Translation gives CASSPPGTGGTDTQYF. Filled out from reference TRBV7-9 and TRBJ2-3, the complete variable domain reads DTGVSQNPRHKITKRGQNVTFRCDPISEHNRLYWYRQTLGQGPEFLTYFQNEAQLEKSRLLSDRFSAERPKGSFSTLEIQRTEQGDSAMYLCASSPPGTGGTDTQYFGPGTRLTVL.